This T cell receptor beta chain came from a study of T-cell memory formation after mild COVID-19. Germline loops: CDR1 LGHNA, CDR2 YSLEER. V dropped 5 bases and J dropped 7; count of bases not matched to a gene: 8. This CDR3 has 16 residues. Libraries for TCRalpha and TCRbeta carried sample barcodes and unique molecular identifiers via 5'RACE. TCRdb ran MiXCR on the 5' RACE reads and lists one entry per CDR3 protein. The sample has around 300,000 distinct CDR3 sequences; about an eighth are singletons. The origin of this receptor is a man between 18 and 29 years old who had mild COVID-19 (a few samples of this study predate the infection). Cell type and time point are not known. Source material: PBMCs or a T cell subset sorted from them (not recorded which). The chain recombines TRBV4-3 with TRBJ2-2; 12 nucleotides match TRBD1. CDR3 bases: TGCGCCAGCAGCTCGGGGGGACAGGGGGCTGGCGGGGAGCTGTTTTTT. Its translation: CASSSGGQGAGGELFF.